This is a list of T cell receptor beta chains from one sample in a study of blood T cell repertoires in COVID-19. Assay: immunoSEQ multiplex PCR; the TCRdb copy retains only in-frame clones and omits some. The table has under 150,000 clones, around four fifths seen once. Sequences were obtained from peripheral blood. These receptors were collected from an elderly man with active or convalescent COVID-19. Both conserved end residues are part of each CDR3. The D gene is left open where the match is weak. Clone size is given for some rows only: seen once, a few or many times, or a class if the clone is expanded.

d_gene | j_gene | abundance | v_gene | CDR3aa | CDR3nt
TRBD1 | TRBJ1-5 | . | TRBV10-3 | CAISESGGDQPQHF | TGTGCCATCAGTGAGTCAGGGGGCGATCAGCCCCAGCATTTT
. | TRBJ2-3 | . | TRBV7-3 | CASSFSEGTDTQYF | TGTGCCAGCAGCTTCAGTGAAGGCACAGATACGCAGTATTTT
TRBD1 | TRBJ1-2 | . | TRBV11-1 | CASEAGGNYGYTF | TGTGCCAGCGAAGCAGGGGGGAACTATGGCTACACCTTC
TRBD1 | TRBJ2-7 | once | TRBV6-6 | CASSPTGWIEQYF | TGTGCCAGCAGCCCGACAGGGTGGATCGAGCAGTACTTC
TRBD1 | TRBJ1-1 | . | TRBV10-3 | CAISLDRGPAFF | TGTGCCATCAGCTTAGACAGGGGGCCAGCTTTCTTT
. | TRBJ1-1 | . | TRBV19 | CASSETRDTEAFF | TGTGCCAGTAGTGAGACGAGGGACACTGAAGCTTTCTTT
TRBD1 | TRBJ2-3 | . | TRBV11-2 | CASSLWTGGLTDTQYF | TGTGCCAGCAGCTTGTGGACAGGGGGCCTCACAGATACGCAGTATTTT
. | TRBJ1-5 | . | TRBV2 | CASSAGLSNQPQHF | TGTGCCAGCAGTGCAGGTCTTAGCAATCAGCCCCAGCATTTT
. | TRBJ1-2 | few | TRBV3-1/TRBV3-2 | CASSPSRDFGYTF | TGTGCCAGCAGCCCCTCGCGGGATTTCGGCTACACCTTC
. | TRBJ1-2 | . | TRBV18 | CASSPPSGYGYTF | TGTGCCAGCTCACCACCCAGCGGCTATGGCTACACCTTC
TRBD1 | TRBJ2-1 | . | TRBV19 | CASSSWTGPSYNEQFF | TGTGCCAGTAGTTCATGGACAGGGCCCTCCTACAATGAGCAGTTCTTC
. | TRBJ2-6 | . | TRBV21-1 | CASSDRDVWGANVLTF | TGTGCCAGCAGTGACAGGGACGTGTGGGGGGCCAACGTCCTGACTTTC
. | TRBJ1-2 | . | TRBV4-2 | CASSQDRVSYGYTF | TGTGCCAGCAGCCAAGATCGTGTTTCTTATGGCTACACCTTC
TRBD1 | TRBJ1-2 | . | TRBV5-1 | CASSSGTGPFYGYTF | TGCGCCAGCAGCTCTGGGACAGGGCCCTTCTATGGCTACACCTTC
. | TRBJ2-2 | . | TRBV3-1/TRBV3-2 | CASSQSGFTGELFF | TGTGCCAGCAGCCAATCAGGATTCACCGGGGAGCTGTTTTTT
TRBD1 | TRBJ1-1 | . | TRBV5-1 | CASTMTGAQGGEAFF | TGCGCCAGCACCATGACAGGGGCGCAAGGAGGGGAAGCTTTCTTT
. | TRBJ2-5 | . | TRBV5-1 | CASSLLGAETQYF | TGCGCCAGCAGCTTGTTGGGGGCAGAGACCCAGTACTTC
. | TRBJ2-7 | . | TRBV6-5 | CASSYNRESYEQYF | TGTGCCAGCAGTTACAACAGGGAGTCCTACGAGCAGTACTTC
. | TRBJ1-1 | . | TRBV5-1 | CASSFSSSWTTEAFF | TGCGCCAGCAGCTTTTCTAGCTCTTGGACCACTGAAGCTTTCTTT
TRBD1 | TRBJ2-1 | . | TRBV2 | CASRDRYNEQFF | TGTGCCAGCAGGGACAGGTACAATGAGCAGTTCTTC
. | TRBJ1-2 | . | TRBV7-2 | CASSLDLGGYTF | TGTGCCAGCAGCTTAGATCTGGGCGGCTACACCTTC
. | TRBJ2-1 | . | TRBV20-1 | CSAVLLGKQFF | TGCAGTGCAGTCCTTCTAGGAAAGCAGTTCTTC
TRBD2 | TRBJ2-5 | . | TRBV24-1 | CATRAGGQETQYF | TGTGCCACCAGAGCGGGGGGGCAAGAGACCCAGTACTTC
. | TRBJ1-2 | . | TRBV14 | CASSQAAGPGGYTF | TGTGCCAGCAGCCAAGCGGCAGGCCCGGGGGGCTACACCTTC
. | TRBJ1-2 | few | TRBV20-1 | CSASGGYGYTF | TGCAGTGCTAGTGGCGGCTATGGCTACACCTTC
. | TRBJ1-5 | . | TRBV6-5 | CASSPELRQPQHF | TGTGCCAGCAGCCCCGAACTCCGACAGCCCCAGCATTTT
. | TRBJ2-7 | . | TRBV6-5 | CASTLQGRNYEQYF | TGTGCCAGCACCCTCCAGGGCAGAAACTACGAGCAGTACTTC
. | TRBJ2-3 | . | TRBV4-3 | CASSQDSRTQYF | TGCGCCAGCAGCCAAGATTCCCGTACGCAGTATTTT
. | TRBJ2-3 | . | TRBV6-1 | CASSEVDSLTDTQYF | TGTGCCAGCAGTGAAGTTGACAGCCTCACAGATACGCAGTATTTT
. | TRBJ1-1 | . | TRBV29-1 | CSVEGYRGDEAFF | TGCAGCGTTGAGGGCTATAGGGGCGATGAAGCTTTCTTT
. | TRBJ2-5 | . | TRBV7-8 | CASSLGWGPMETQYF | TGTGCCAGCAGCTTAGGTTGGGGGCCAATGGAGACCCAGTACTTC
. | TRBJ2-7 | . | TRBV6-5 | CATRGRADYEQYF | TGTGCCACGCGGGGTAGGGCAGACTACGAGCAGTACTTC
TRBD1 | TRBJ2-7 | . | TRBV6-2/TRBV6-3 | CASSRTGRHEQYF | TGTGCCAGCAGCCGGACAGGGCGGCACGAGCAGTACTTC
. | TRBJ2-5 | . | TRBV11-2 | CASSLVLGRTGETQYF | TGTGCCAGCAGCTTAGTACTAGGGAGGACTGGGGAGACCCAGTACTTC
. | TRBJ2-7 | . | TRBV5-1 | CASSLGGREQYF | TGCGCCAGCAGCTTGGGGGGGCGCGAGCAGTACTTC
TRBD2 | TRBJ2-5 | . | TRBV7-9 | CASSSMVGTSGYQETQYF | TGTGCCAGCAGCTCCATGGTAGGGACTAGCGGCTACCAAGAGACCCAGTACTTC
TRBD1 | TRBJ2-3 | . | TRBV27 | CASSNRTGGLSTDTQYF | TGTGCCAGCAGTAACCGGACAGGGGGCCTGAGCACAGATACGCAGTATTTT
. | TRBJ2-1 | . | TRBV11-3 | CAGYWGGRYYNEQFF | TGTGCCGGTTATTGGGGGGGGCGCTACTACAATGAGCAGTTCTTC
TRBD1 | TRBJ1-2 | . | TRBV12-3/TRBV12-4 | CASSRTGYDGYTF | TGTGCCAGCAGTCGGACAGGGTATGATGGCTACACCTTC
TRBD1 | TRBJ2-5 | . | TRBV25-1 | CASSALDRGETQYF | TGTGCCAGCAGTGCCTTGGACAGGGGGGAGACCCAGTACTTC
TRBD1 | TRBJ1-6 | . | TRBV6-5 | CASSSDRGLSPLHF | TGTGCCAGCAGTTCGGACAGGGGGCTTTCACCCCTCCACTTT